These 25 T cell receptor beta chains originate from one sample sequenced in a study of graft-versus-host responses after intestinal transplantation. Only in-frame clones appear in the TCRdb table, and some are missing; sequencing was by immunoSEQ multiplex PCR. Seen here are under 100,000 clones, 85% to 95% observed once, and the top ten hold around 0.44%. Their antigens remain unidentified. Sequencing was performed on unstimulated CD8+ T cells sorted from spleen or lymph node cells, taken before transplant. The receptors shown here come from a human donor who was the organ donor for an intestinal transplant.

This rearrangement joins TRBV2 to TRBJ2-5; 11 nucleotides line up with TRBD2. CDR1 is SNHLY, CDR2 FYNNEI, per germline. This CDR3 has 16 residues. V trimming: 2 bases; J trimming: 2 bases; junction bases outside the gene matches: 4. CDR3 region: CASSELAGGNQETQYF. CDR3 coding DNA: TGTGCCAGCAGTGAACTAGCGGGGGGTAATCAAGAGACCCAGTACTTC.

This chain links TRBV7-8 with TRBJ2-3; D might be TRBD2 (6 bases). Between the trimmed V and J ends, which lost 5 bases and 6 bases, there was a span of 21 bases. The CDR3 has 16 residues. Germline values: CDR1 SGHVS, CDR2 FQNEAQ. The CDR3 nucleotides read TGTGCCAGCAGCCCCCTGTTGGGGGGTGTGGGGGATACGCAGTATTTT. Translating gives CASSPLLGGVGDTQYF. Drawing the rest from reference TRBV7-8 and TRBJ2-3, the complete variable domain is GAGVSQSPRYKVAKRGQDVALRCDPISGHVSLFWYQQALGQGPEFLTYFQNEAQLDKSGLPSDRFFAERPEGSVSTLKIQRTQQEDSAVYLCASSPLLGGVGDTQYFGPGTRLTVL.

The V call is TRBV9, the J call TRBJ2-1; 12 nucleotides align to TRBD2. CDR1 is SGDLS and CDR2 is YYNGEE in the germline V gene. The length of the CDR3 is 18 residues. The ends lost 0 bases at V and 7 bases at J; junction bases unmatched: 11. The CDR3, as DNA: TGTGCCAGCAGCGTAGGCCTAACTAGCGGGGGGACGGGGAATGAGCAGTTCTTC. Translated, it gives CASSVGLTSGGTGNEQFF.

The J gene is TRBJ2-2, the V gene TRBV9; TRBD1 aligns across 7 bases. Germline V lookup: CDR1 SGDLS, CDR2 YYNGEE. The CDR3 covers 18 residues. Trimming removed 3 bases from V and 3 bases from J; junction bases left unmatched: 14. This chain's CDR3 is CASSARGGPRGYTGELFF. Written as DNA, the CDR3 is TGTGCCAGCAGCGCCCGAGGGGGCCCCAGGGGTTACACCGGGGAGCTGTTTTTT. Drawing the rest from reference TRBV9 and TRBJ2-2, the complete variable domain is DSGVTQTPKHLITATGQRVTLRCSPRSGDLSVYWYQQSLDQGLQFLIQYYNGEERAKGNILERFSAQQFPDLHSELNLSSLELGDSALYFCASSARGGPRGYTGELFFGEGSRLTVL.

The chain recombines TRBV9 with TRBJ2-7; TRBD2 agrees at 11 bases. Germline values: CDR1 SGDLS, CDR2 YYNGEE. This CDR3 comprises 15 residues. With 4 bases clipped from V and 1 base from J, the junction kept 4 bases outside the gene matches. CDR3 in amino acids: CASSFGTSGSYEQYF. The CDR3 DNA sequence: TGTGCCAGCAGCTTCGGGACTAGCGGTTCCTACGAGCAGTACTTC.

J is TRBJ2-2 and V is TRBV27; D may be TRBD2 (6 bases). V lost 8 bases and J lost 1, with 11 bases in between. Germline V gene data show CDR1 as MNHEY and CDR2 as SMNVEV (reference sequence). The CDR3 is 14 residues long. The CDR3 here is CASSRAGNTGELFF. The CDR3 coding sequence is TGTGCCAGCTCTCGAGCGGGGAACACCGGGGAGCTGTTTTTT.

The rearrangement links TRBV5-1 to TRBJ1-2; the match to TRBD1 covers 7 bases. Germline V gene lookup returns CDR1 SGHRS and CDR2 YFSETQ. V gave up 5 bases and J gave up 0 bases; unmatched junction bases: 7. The CDR3 runs 15 residues. The CDR3 bases are TGCGCCAGCAGGGGATGGGGACAGCCTAACTATGGCTACACCTTC. Amino acids: CASRGWGQPNYGYTF.

This clone was counted a few times. The genes are TRBV2 and TRBJ1-3; TRBD1 agrees at 7 bases. From germline, CDR1 is SNHLY and CDR2 FYNNEI. Losses at the gene ends were 4 bases for V and 4 bases for J; bases not matched to a gene: 10. The CDR3 contains 16 residues. Here the CDR3 reads CASSGRVTGSGNTIYF. CDR3 in DNA: TGTGCCAGCAGTGGACGGGTGACAGGGTCAGGAAACACCATATATTTT.

The rearrangement joins TRBV11-3 to TRBJ2-7; the D gene is possibly TRBD2 (5 bases). Trimming removed 4 bases from V and 6 bases from J, with 16 bases in between. Germline CDR1 reads SGHNT; CDR2 reads YENEEA. The CDR3 length is 14 residues. The CDR3 loop reads CASSSRRNEGEQYF. The CDR3 DNA reads as TGTGCCAGCAGCTCGAGACGGAATGAGGGCGAGCAGTACTTC.

The V gene is TRBV6-6, the J gene TRBJ1-3, with 7 bases aligning to TRBD1. Trimming at V came to 7 bases and at J to 0 bases, leaving 3 bases not matched to a gene. The CDR3 has 14 residues. Germline V lookup: CDR1 MNHNY, CDR2 SVGAGI (reference sequence). In DNA, the CDR3 is TGTGCCAGCACCCGGGACAGCTCTGGAAACACCATATATTTT. It is translated as CASTRDSSGNTIYF.

This sequence joins TRBV7-9 and TRBJ2-5; D is undetermined. Germline values: CDR1 SEHNR, CDR2 FQNEAQ (reference sequence). V gave up 5 bases and J gave up 5 bases, with 12 bases separating them. This CDR3 is 13 amino acids long. CDR3 sequence: CASSLHPAETQYF. As DNA, the CDR3 is TGTGCCAGCAGCCTCCATCCCGCGGAGACCCAGTACTTC.

As DNA, the CDR3 is TGCAGCTGCAAGGGGGGGAAATCTTACGAGCAGTACTTC. This codes for CSCKGGKSYEQYF. The chain combines TRBV29-1 with TRBJ2-7; weak D call: TRBD2 (7 bases). The V end was cut by 8 bases, the J end by 4 bases, with 18 bases between. CDR1 is SQVTM and CDR2 is ANQGSEA in the germline V gene. The CDR3 covers 13 residues.

The chain uses TRBV28 and TRBJ1-3; D remains ambiguous. The CDR3 sequence is 13 residues long. The germline CDR1 and CDR2 sequences are MDHEN and SYDVKM. Deletions cut 6 bases from V and 0 bases from J, with 6 bases between. The CDR3 bases are TGTGCCAGCAGACTTAGCTCTGGAAACACCATATATTTT. This gives the protein CASRLSSGNTIYF.

Only one count was recorded for this clone. This sequence joins TRBV7-8 and TRBJ2-7; D unclear. Trimming removed 2 bases at V and 1 base at J, with 3 bases between. The germline V gene has CDR1 SGHVS and CDR2 FQNEAQ. This CDR3 has 12 amino acids. CDR3 sequence reads: CASSLPSYEQYF. Written as DNA, the CDR3 is TGTGCCAGCAGCTTACCGTCCTACGAGCAGTACTTC.

This chain uses TRBV27 with TRBJ1-2, with D tentatively TRBD1 (6 bases). Germline loops: CDR1 MNHEY, CDR2 SMNVEV (reference sequence). Between the trimmed V and J ends, which lost 5 bases and 2 bases, there was a span of 12 bases. There are 14 residues in the CDR3. CDR3: CASSPPGQNYGYTF. CDR3 bases: TGTGCCAGCAGTCCTCCCGGACAGAACTATGGCTACACCTTC.

This rearrangement joins TRBV7-8 to TRBJ2-1, with 10 bases aligning to TRBD2. The CDR3 has 16 amino acids. Germline CDR1 and CDR2: SGHVS and FQNEAQ. Germline trimming cut 1 base from V and 3 bases from J; bases unmatched to any gene: 3. DNA for the CDR3: TGTGCCAGCAGCTTAGATATAGCGGGGGGCTACAATGAGCAGTTCTTC. This gives the protein CASSLDIAGGYNEQFF.

The chain couples TRBV5-1 to TRBJ2-7; maybe TRBD1 (6 bases). This CDR3 comprises 15 residues. Between the trimmed V and J ends, which lost 0 bases and 2 bases, there was a span of 12 bases. Per germline, CDR1 SGHRS and CDR2 YFSETQ. This CDR3 is CASSLATGSTYEQYF. In DNA, the CDR3 is TGCGCCAGCAGCTTGGCTACAGGGAGTACCTACGAGCAGTACTTC.

The chain is built from TRBV4-1 and TRBJ1-3; D is unresolved. The germline V and J ends were trimmed by 0 bases and 2 bases, with 14 bases remaining between them. Germline V gene sequence: CDR1 MGHRA, CDR2 YSYEKL. This CDR3 is 17 amino acids long. CDR3 loop: CASSQEGLGGPGNTIYF. DNA of the CDR3: TGCGCCAGCAGCCAAGAAGGGTTAGGAGGACCTGGAAACACCATATATTTT.

This clone was seen a single time. The J gene is TRBJ2-7, the V gene TRBV7-9; 9 nucleotides line up with TRBD2. Germline lookup yields CDR1 SEHNR and CDR2 FQNEAQ (reference sequence). The V and J ends lost 3 bases and 0 bases, in that order; junction bases with no gene match: 3. The CDR3 loop spans 15 amino acids. The CDR3 DNA reads TGTGCCAGCAGCTTTCGGACTAGCGACTCCTACGAGCAGTACTTC. Amino acids: CASSFRTSDSYEQYF.

The V call is TRBV4-1, the J call TRBJ2-5, with D hard to call. Germline V gene data show CDR1 as MGHRA and CDR2 as YSYEKL. The CDR3 length is 13 residues. V dropped 1 base and J dropped 6 bases, with 9 bases sitting between them. CDR3: CASSQGAMKTQYF. The CDR3 nucleotides read TGCGCCAGCAGCCAAGGGGCTATGAAGACCCAGTACTTC.

Of note for this clone: The same CDR3 can be traced to other DNA sequences in this sample. J is TRBJ2-7 and V is TRBV5-1; TRBD2 might be the D (5 bases). V dropped 1 base and J dropped 1 base, with 6 bases sitting between them. This CDR3 contains 13 residues. CDR1 and CDR2 from the germline V gene are SGHRS and YFSETQ. CDR3 sequence reads: CASSLRGSYEQYF. As DNA, the CDR3 is TGCGCCAGCAGCTTGCGGGGATCCTACGAGCAGTACTTC.

The rearrangement links TRBV27 to TRBJ2-5; the D gene could be TRBD1 or TRBD2 (5 bases each). The tail of the sequence fits TRBJ2-7 better, so the J call may be wrong. This CDR3 is built from 14 residues. From germline, CDR1 is MNHEY and CDR2 SMNVEV (reference sequence). The CDR3 nucleotides read TGTGCCAGCAGTTTATTGGCAGGGCGGGACGAGCAGTACTTC. Protein sequence: CASSLLAGRDEQYF.

This rearrangement joins TRBV19 to TRBJ1-5; D unresolved. The length of the CDR3 is 15 residues. CDR1 LNHDA and CDR2 SQIVND come from the germline V gene (reference sequence). Deletions cut 3 bases from V and 2 bases from J, with 11 bases between. CDR3 bases: TGTGCCAGTAGTATTATCTTTACTGGCAATCAGCCCCAGCATTTT. Translated: CASSIIFTGNQPQHF. The full variable domain, completed using reference TRBV19 and TRBJ1-5, is DGGITQSPKYLFRKEGQNVTLSCEQNLNHDAMYWYRQDPGQGLRLIYYSQIVNDFQKGDIAEGYSVSREKKESFPLTVTSAQKNPTAFYLCASSIIFTGNQPQHFGDGTRLSIL.

V is TRBV7-2 and J is TRBJ2-7; 11 positions match TRBD2. The V segment lost 6 bases and the J segment 6 bases; nucleotides outside the gene matches: 7. Germline V gene data show CDR1 as SGHTA and CDR2 as FQGNSA. CDR3 length equals 14 residues. The CDR3 bases are TGTGCCAGCAGTATAGCGGGGGGGAGTCGCGAGCAGTACTTC. Encoded protein: CASSIAGGSREQYF.

The chain joins TRBV5-6 to TRBJ2-5; TRBD1 matches at 9 bases. The DNA end is a closer match to TRBJ2-7, so the J assignment may be wrong. From germline, CDR1 is SGHDT and CDR2 YYEEEE. This CDR3 comprises 16 residues. CDR3 loop: CASTRTGARVSYEQYF. Here the CDR3 DNA reads TGTGCCAGCACCAGGACAGGGGCTCGGGTCTCCTACGAGCAGTACTTC.